This is a list of T cell receptor beta chains from one sample in a study of response to subunit inactivated influenza vaccine. TCRdb re-derived calls from the RT-PCR reads in MiXCR, one entry per CDR3 protein. The table shows about 700,000 distinct CDR3 sequences, with approximately 15% occurring only once. This specimen consisted of PBMCs from blood, obtained 11 to 12 days after vaccination. The receptors shown here come from a man between 45 and 60 years old who received an inactivated influenza vaccine. CDR3s include the opening cysteine and the closing phenylalanine or tryptophan. D genes are given only for firm matches. Clone size is not always given. Where it is, it says once, few, many or a class for expanded clones.

CDR3nt | CDR3aa | v_gene | d_gene | abundance | j_gene
TGTGCCAGCAGCTTACCCGACAGGAACACTGAAGCTTTCTTT | CASSLPDRNTEAFF | TRBV7-9 | - | - | TRBJ1-1
TGCGCCAGCAGCCAAGATCGATCCCCCGGGGAGCTGTTTTTT | CASSQDRSPGELFF | TRBV4-3 | - | - | TRBJ2-2
TGTGCCAGCGGTCCCTTGGCAGGTCAGCCCCAGCATTTT | CASGPLAGQPQHF | TRBV25-1 | - | - | TRBJ1-5
TGTGCCAGCCCTGGGACAGGGGAACACGAGCAGTACTTC | CASPGTGEHEQYF | TRBV6-1 | TRBD1 | - | TRBJ2-7
TGTGCCAGCAGTTTGGCTAGCGGACAGTCTAGCACAGATACGCAGTATTTT | CASSLASGQSSTDTQYF | TRBV12-3/TRBV12-4 | - | few | TRBJ2-3
TGCGCCAGCAGCCAAAAACAACAGAGCGGGTCCTATAATTCACCCCTCCACTTT | CASSQKQQSGSYNSPLHF | TRBV4-3 | - | few | TRBJ1-6
TGTGCCAGCAGCCAATCACGCTCTGGAAACACCATATATTTT | CASSQSRSGNTIYF | TRBV16 | - | few | TRBJ1-3
TGCAGCGTTGCGGTTGCGTACAATGAGCAGTTCTTC | CSVAVAYNEQFF | TRBV29-1 | - | - | TRBJ2-1
TGTGCCAGTACCTCAGTCCCGTGGACAGGGTGGAACACTGAAGCTTTCTTT | CASTSVPWTGWNTEAFF | TRBV19 | TRBD1 | - | TRBJ1-1
TGCAGTGCTAGAGTAGCGGGGAGAACGTACGAGCAGTACTTC | CSARVAGRTYEQYF | TRBV20-1 | TRBD2 | few | TRBJ2-7
TGTGCCAGCAGCTCATGGGCGCACTATGGCTACACCTTC | CASSSWAHYGYTF | TRBV5-6 | - | many | TRBJ1-2
TGTGCCATCAGTGAAGGTGGGACGAGTTCCTACGAGCAGTACTTC | CAISEGGTSSYEQYF | TRBV10-3 | - | - | TRBJ2-7
TGTGCCAGCAGCTTAGGTTCCTCTAGCACAGATACGCAGTATTTT | CASSLGSSSTDTQYF | TRBV7-2 | - | - | TRBJ2-3
TGTGCCAGCAGCCAGTTTACAGGGCTCCGGAACAATGAGCAGTTCTTC | CASSQFTGLRNNEQFF | TRBV14 | - | few | TRBJ2-1
TGTGCCAGCTCACCAGGGGCAGGCGGCGGTTACACCTTC | CASSPGAGGGYTF | TRBV18 | - | - | TRBJ1-2
TGTGCCATCAGTGGGGACAGGGCGACCGGGGAGCTGTTTTTT | CAISGDRATGELFF | TRBV10-3 | TRBD1 | few | TRBJ2-2
TGCAGTGCTAGAGTAATCGGAACTAGGACGGGTTACAATGAGCAGTTCTTC | CSARVIGTRTGYNEQFF | TRBV20-1 | - | - | TRBJ2-1
TGTGCCAGCAGTATCCGGGTAGCGGGAGACGAGCAGTACTTC | CASSIRVAGDEQYF | TRBV27 | TRBD2 | - | TRBJ2-7
TGTGCCAGCAGTCAGGGACAGGCCTTATCCGGCATTCAGTACTTC | CASSQGQALSGIQYF | TRBV6-1 | TRBD1 | - | TRBJ2-4
TGTGCCAGCAGCCCAACATGGGGGGCCTCCTACGAGCAGTACTTC | CASSPTWGASYEQYF | TRBV7-9 | - | - | TRBJ2-7
TGTGCCAGCAGCTTATACGTTGAAAACATTCAGTACTTC | CASSLYVENIQYF | TRBV7-2 | - | - | TRBJ2-4
TGTGCCAGCAGCCAGGGGGCCTTAAACACCGGGGAGCTGTTTTTT | CASSQGALNTGELFF | TRBV11-2 | TRBD1 | few | TRBJ2-2
TGTGCCAGCAGCCAGGCCAGCGGGGGCCTCTACAATGAGCAGTTCTTC | CASSQASGGLYNEQFF | TRBV4-2 | TRBD2 | - | TRBJ2-1
TGTGCCAGCAGCCAAATTCGGGACAGGGTCCACGAGCAGTACTTC | CASSQIRDRVHEQYF | TRBV3-1 | TRBD1 | - | TRBJ2-7
TGCGCCAGCAGCTCCTCGCCGGGTCATGATCAGCCCCAGCATTTT | CASSSSPGHDQPQHF | TRBV5-1 | - | - | TRBJ1-5
TGTGCCAGCAGTTCCAGCGAGCAAGAGACCCAGTACTTC | CASSSSEQETQYF | TRBV28 | - | - | TRBJ2-5
TGTGCCAGCAGCTCGGGGACGACATACTCCTACGAGCAGTACTTC | CASSSGTTYSYEQYF | TRBV7-2 | - | few | TRBJ2-7
TGTGCCAGCAGCTTTGGGCCAGACAGGGCGGGGGGCTACACCTTC | CASSFGPDRAGGYTF | TRBV7-2 | TRBD1 | few | TRBJ1-2
TGTGCCATCAGAAAGGACAGGTATATCTCTGGAAACACCATATATTTT | CAIRKDRYISGNTIYF | TRBV10-3 | TRBD1 | few | TRBJ1-3
TGTGCCTGGGAAAGCGGGAGGGCCCTAGGCGGGGAGCTGTTTTTT | CAWESGRALGGELFF | TRBV30 | TRBD2 | - | TRBJ2-2
TGTGCCAGCAGCTTACCACCCGAACAGGGCGCCTCTGGAAACACCATATATTTT | CASSLPPEQGASGNTIYF | TRBV11-1 | - | - | TRBJ1-3
TGTGCCATCGGAGGTCGGCAGGACAATGAGCAGTTCTTC | CAIGGRQDNEQFF | TRBV10-3 | - | few | TRBJ2-1
TGTGCCAGCAGCCGTAGACAGGGGTCCTGGTTAGGTGGGGCCAACGTCCTGACTTTC | CASSRRQGSWLGGANVLTF | TRBV7-8 | TRBD1 | many | TRBJ2-6
TGCAGTGCTAGAGGTGGTGGTAGGGACGTACACCCCGGGGAGCTGTTTTTT | CSARGGGRDVHPGELFF | TRBV20-1 | - | - | TRBJ2-2
TGTGCCACCGCGAACACCGGGGAGCTGTTTTTT | CATANTGELFF | TRBV6-5 | - | - | TRBJ2-2
TGTGCCAGCAGCAAAGGAGACAATGAGCAGTTCTTC | CASSKGDNEQFF | TRBV21-1 | - | few | TRBJ2-1
TGTGCCAGCAGCTTAGGTTCTCGGGGACTTGCGAACACCGGGGAGCTGTTTTTT | CASSLGSRGLANTGELFF | TRBV11-2 | - | few | TRBJ2-2
TGTGCCAGCAGTGAATTGGGAAGGCCGCGACCTGGGACCCAGTACTTC | CASSELGRPRPGTQYF | TRBV2 | - | few | TRBJ2-5
TGTGCCAGCACCCTAGGGTCCGGGTCCACTGAAGCTTTCTTT | CASTLGSGSTEAFF | TRBV12-3/TRBV12-4 | - | many | TRBJ1-1
TGTGCCAGCAGCCTACGAAGGACTAGCGGGGGGGCGAAGCAGTTCTTC | CASSLRRTSGGAKQFF | TRBV7-2 | TRBD2 | - | TRBJ2-1
TGTGCCAGCAGTTTAGGCAAATCCTACGAGCAGTACTTC | CASSLGKSYEQYF | TRBV12-3/TRBV12-4 | - | many | TRBJ2-7
TGTGCCAGCAGCTTAGAGCTGGGATCCCTCAGCGCAGATACGCAGTATTTT | CASSLELGSLSADTQYF | TRBV7-9 | - | few | TRBJ2-3
TGCAGTGCTAGAAAAGAGGGGGTTCCCTACGAGCAGTCCTTC | CSARKEGVPYEQSF | TRBV20-1 | - | - | TRBJ2-7
TGTGCCATCAGGTCCGCTGGCACAGATACGCAGTATTTT | CAIRSAGTDTQYF | TRBV10-3 | - | - | TRBJ2-3
TGTGCCAGCAGCTTAGGTTCAAGGGGGATTGAACTCTCCTACGAGCAGTACTTC | CASSLGSRGIELSYEQYF | TRBV11-1 | - | many | TRBJ2-7
TGCAGTGCTAGGGCCCCGGGTGATACGCAGTATTTT | CSARAPGDTQYF | TRBV20-1 | - | many | TRBJ2-3
TGCAGTGCTAGACGCGGGACTAGCGGGGGGGAGCAGTTCTTC | CSARRGTSGGEQFF | TRBV20-1 | TRBD2 | few | TRBJ2-1
TGTGCCTGGAGTGGTGGCTCTAGCTCCTACAATGAGCAGTTCTTC | CAWSGGSSSYNEQFF | TRBV30 | - | - | TRBJ2-1
TGCAGCGTTCGGACAGGGGGTAACAATGAGCAGTTCTTC | CSVRTGGNNEQFF | TRBV29-1 | TRBD1 | few | TRBJ2-1
TGTGCCAGCAGCCAAGATAGGCGGACTGCCGAAAAACTGTTTTTT | CASSQDRRTAEKLFF | TRBV4-2 | - | - | TRBJ1-4
TGTGCCAGCAGCTTAATTAGGTCGGGACTAGCGGGGGGCACTATCCGCAATGAGCAGTTCTTC | CASSLIRSGLAGGTIRNEQFF | TRBV7-3 | TRBD2 | - | TRBJ2-1
TGCAGTGCTACTGCCCGGGTGGGGGAGCAGTACTTC | CSATARVGEQYF | TRBV20-1 | - | few | TRBJ2-7
TGTGCCAGCAGTTTTTGGGGACGAAAGACCCAGTACTTC | CASSFWGRKTQYF | TRBV12-3/TRBV12-4 | - | few | TRBJ2-5